The 14 T cell receptor beta chains presented below share a single source sample, sequenced in a study of T cell repertoires in cytomegalovirus infection. From the reads, TCRdb called clonotypes with MiXCR, one entry per CDR3 protein. The table records under 200,000 distinct CDR3 sequences, roughly 27% of them present only once. The sequenced sample was PBMCs. Source of these receptors: a human donor in good health (CMV status not recorded). Some clones in this sample may be carry-over from other donors' samples.

This clonotype was picked up a small number of times. This chain connects TRBV19 to TRBJ1-5; D unclear. This CDR3 contains 12 residues. The V gene's germline CDR1 is LNHDA and CDR2 SQIVND (reference sequence). Trimming pared 2 bases from V and 7 bases from J, leaving 6 bases between. For the CDR3, the DNA is TGTGCCAGTAGTATATCCCAACAGCCCCAGCATTTT. It codes for CASSISQQPQHF.

This clonotype was seen ten or more times. V is TRBV7-8 and J is TRBJ2-3, with D perhaps TRBD1 or TRBD2 (6 bases each). This CDR3 is 15 amino acids long. Germline CDR1 is SGHVS and CDR2 is FQNEAQ. V lost 5 bases, J lost 5 bases, and 17 bases lay in between. DNA of the CDR3: TGTGCCAGCAGCACGAAGGGGGGCGCGGAAGATACGCAGTATTTT. Protein sequence: CASSTKGGAEDTQYF.

V gene TRBV19 combines with J gene TRBJ2-3; D may match TRBD1 or TRBD2 (5 bases each). V was pared by 6 bases and J by 0 bases, with 16 bases between. The germline CDR1 and CDR2 sequences are LNHDA and SQIVND (reference sequence). This CDR3 spans 16 amino acids. The CDR3 nucleotides read TGTGCCAGTAGATTACGGGACGGATCTAGCACAGATACGCAGTATTTT. Its translation is CASRLRDGSSTDTQYF.

Ten or more counts support this clonotype. This rearrangement joins TRBV6-4 to TRBJ2-2; 9 nucleotides line up with TRBD1. Trimming at V came to 7 bases and at J to 5 bases, leaving 2 bases not matched to a gene. The germline gives CDR1 MRHNA, CDR2 SNTAGT. There are 13 residues in the CDR3. Here the CDR3 reads CASKQGATGELFF. CDR3 DNA sequence: TGTGCCAGCAAACAGGGGGCGACCGGGGAGCTGTTTTTT.

Of note for this clonotype: Given a much more abundant clone one base away, this may be a read error. The chain links TRBV7-2 to TRBJ2-4; D is possibly TRBD1 (6 bases). This CDR3 is 14 amino acids long. Germline CDR1 reads SGHTA; CDR2 reads FQGNSA. Trimming cost V 3 bases and J 2 bases, with 8 bases left between them. The CDR3 nucleotides are TGTGCCAGCAGCTTGGACAGCACCAAAAACATTCAGTACTTC. Translating gives CASSLDSTKNIQYF. The full variable domain, with the rest looked up from reference TRBV7-2 and TRBJ2-4, is GAGVSQSPSNKVTEKGKDVELRCDPISGHTALYWYRQSLGQGLEFLIYFQGNSAPDKSGLPSDRFSAERTGGSVSTLTIQRTQQEDSAVYLCASSLDSTKNIQYFGAGTRLSVL.

The chain joins TRBV6-2 or TRBV6-3 to TRBJ2-1; D is possibly TRBD2 (6 bases). The CDR3 is 14 amino acids. CDR1 and CDR2 (germline): MNHEY, SVGEGT. V dropped 6 bases and J dropped 7 bases, with 16 bases sitting between them. The CDR3, as DNA: TGTGCCAGCAGACGGGACTCGCCCCGGAATGAGCAGTTCTTC. Its protein product is CASRRDSPRNEQFF.

This clonotype was found a few times. The DNA of the CDR3 is TGTGCCTGGAGTGTCTTGGAGGGGGCTGAAGCTTTCTTT. As protein: CAWSVLEGAEAFF. The rearrangement uses TRBV30 and TRBJ1-1; possible D gene TRBD1, 6 bases. Germline CDR1 and CDR2: GTSNPN and SVGIG (reference sequence). V lost 0 bases and J lost 6, with 11 bases in between. The CDR3 has 13 residues.

The chain uses TRBV4-2 and TRBJ2-3; the D is unclear. Trimming stripped 0 bases from V and 4 bases from J, with 14 bases between. Germline lookup yields CDR1 LGHNA and CDR2 YNFKEQ. This CDR3 region has 16 residues. The CDR3 DNA reads as TGTGCCAGCAGCCAAGAATGGGCCTCGGGCGCAGATACGCAGTATTTT. Translating gives CASSQEWASGADTQYF.

The chain joins TRBV4-1 to TRBJ2-1, with a possible D match to TRBD2 (7 bases). Germline CDR1 reads MGHRA; CDR2 reads YSYEKL. CDR3 size: 14 residues. The V end lost 4 bases, the J end lost 5 bases, and 12 bases lay between the germline ends. The DNA of the CDR3 is TGCGCCAGCAGCCGCGGGGGCCGAGACAATGAGCAGTTCTTC. It codes for CASSRGGRDNEQFF.

The rearrangement uses TRBV5-6 and TRBJ2-7; perhaps TRBD1 as D (5 bases). The V and J ends lost 0 bases and 5 bases respectively, with 9 bases between them. The CDR3 has 13 residues. CDR1 SGHDT and CDR2 YYEEEE come from the germline V gene. The CDR3 bases are TGTGCCAGCAGCTTGGGGGCCAGGGACGAGCAGTACTTC. It is translated as CASSLGARDEQYF.

This clonotype was observed many times. The gene calls are TRBV7-2 and TRBJ2-1, with a tentative D call TRBD1 (6 bases). Trimming took off 4 bases at V and 13 bases at J, with 17 bases between the two ends. The CDR3 totals 13 residues. Looked up from germline, CDR1 is SGHTA and CDR2 is FQGNSA. The CDR3 DNA sequence: TGTGCCAGCAGCTCAGAACAACCAGGGGCTCAGTTCTTC. Translating gives CASSSEQPGAQFF.

This clonotype showed up just a few times. The rearrangement joins TRBV29-1 to TRBJ2-7, with D possibly being TRBD2 (5 bases). With 7 bases removed from V and 5 bases from J, the gap between germline ends came to 15 bases. There are 12 residues in the CDR3. The V gene's germline CDR1 is SQVTM and CDR2 ANQGSEA. CDR3 loop: CSAHSPGNEQYF. DNA for the CDR3: TGCAGCGCGCATAGTCCCGGGAACGAGCAGTACTTC.

This clonotype was seen a few times. The chain is built from TRBV25-1 and TRBJ1-4; D call uncertain. Trimming took 1 base from V and 4 from J, leaving 13 bases between them. This CDR3 comprises 16 residues. Germline V gene lookup returns CDR1 MGHDK and CDR2 SYGVNS. CDR3 region: CASSESSGRLNEKLFF. The CDR3 DNA is TGTGCCAGCAGTGAATCCTCCGGACGGCTTAATGAAAAACTGTTTTTT.

The chain joins TRBV7-3 to TRBJ2-3; TRBD2 aligns across 11 bases. V was clipped by 4 bases and J by 3 bases; unmatched bases: 6. Germline loops: CDR1 SGHTA, CDR2 FQGTGA. The CDR3 covers 16 residues. The CDR3 coding sequence is TGTGCCAGCAGCTGGACCGGGACTAGCGGTACAGATACGCAGTATTTT. Residues: CASSWTGTSGTDTQYF.